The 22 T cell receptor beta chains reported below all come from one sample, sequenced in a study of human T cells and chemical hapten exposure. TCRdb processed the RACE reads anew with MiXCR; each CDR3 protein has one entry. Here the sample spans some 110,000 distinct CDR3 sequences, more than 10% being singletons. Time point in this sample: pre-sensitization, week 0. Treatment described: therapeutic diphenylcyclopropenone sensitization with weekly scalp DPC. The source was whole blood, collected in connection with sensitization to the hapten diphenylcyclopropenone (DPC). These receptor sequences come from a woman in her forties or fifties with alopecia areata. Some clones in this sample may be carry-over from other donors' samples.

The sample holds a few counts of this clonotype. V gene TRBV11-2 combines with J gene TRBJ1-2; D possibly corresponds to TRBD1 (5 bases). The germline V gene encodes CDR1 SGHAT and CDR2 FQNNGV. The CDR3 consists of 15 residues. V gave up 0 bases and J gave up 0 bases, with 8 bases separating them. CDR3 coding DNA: TGTGCCAGCAGCTTAGAAAGGGGAGCTAACTATGGCTACACCTTC. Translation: CASSLERGANYGYTF. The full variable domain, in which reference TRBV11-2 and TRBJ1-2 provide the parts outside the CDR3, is EAGVAQSPRYKIIEKRQSVAFWCNPISGHATLYWYQQILGQGPKLLIQFQNNGVVDDSQLPKDRFSAERLKGVDSTLKIQPAKLEDSAVYLCASSLERGANYGYTFGSGTRLTVV.

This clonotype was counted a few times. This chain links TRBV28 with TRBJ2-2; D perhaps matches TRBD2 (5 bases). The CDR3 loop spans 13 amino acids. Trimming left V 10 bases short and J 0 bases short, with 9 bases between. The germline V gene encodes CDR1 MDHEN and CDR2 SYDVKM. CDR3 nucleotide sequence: TGTGCCACGAGGGAGACGAACACCGGGGAGCTGTTTTTT. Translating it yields CATRETNTGELFF.

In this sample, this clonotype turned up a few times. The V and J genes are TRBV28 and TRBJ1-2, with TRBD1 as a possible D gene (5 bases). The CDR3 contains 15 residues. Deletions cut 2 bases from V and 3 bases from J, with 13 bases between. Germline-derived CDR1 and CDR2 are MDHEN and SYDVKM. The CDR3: CASSLRGEAYYGYTF. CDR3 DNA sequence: TGTGCCAGCAGTTTACGAGGGGAAGCCTACTATGGCTACACCTTC.

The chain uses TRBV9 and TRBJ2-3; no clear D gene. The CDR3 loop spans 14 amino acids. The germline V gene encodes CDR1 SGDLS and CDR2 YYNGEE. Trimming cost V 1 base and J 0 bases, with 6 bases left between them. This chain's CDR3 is CASSVSSSTDTQYF. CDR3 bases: TGTGCCAGCAGCGTAAGCTCTAGCACAGATACGCAGTATTTT.

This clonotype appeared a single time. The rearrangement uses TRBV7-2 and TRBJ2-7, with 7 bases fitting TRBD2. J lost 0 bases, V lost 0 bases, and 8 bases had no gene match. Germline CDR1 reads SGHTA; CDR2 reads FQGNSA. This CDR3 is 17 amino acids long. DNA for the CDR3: TGTGCCAGCAGCTTAGCCGTAGCGGGTCCCAGCTCCTACGAGCAGTACTTC. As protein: CASSLAVAGPSSYEQYF.

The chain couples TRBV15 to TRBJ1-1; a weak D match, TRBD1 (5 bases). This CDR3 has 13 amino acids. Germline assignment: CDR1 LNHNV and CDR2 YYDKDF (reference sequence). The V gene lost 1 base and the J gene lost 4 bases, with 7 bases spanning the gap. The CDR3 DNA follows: TGTGCCACCAGCAGAGTGGGGGGCACTGAAGCTTTCTTT. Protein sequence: CATSRVGGTEAFF.

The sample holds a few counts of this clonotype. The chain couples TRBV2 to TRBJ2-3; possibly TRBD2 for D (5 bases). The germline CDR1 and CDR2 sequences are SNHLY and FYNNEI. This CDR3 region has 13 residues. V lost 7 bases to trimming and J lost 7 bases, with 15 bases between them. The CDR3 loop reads CASKLEVYYTQYF. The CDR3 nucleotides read TGTGCCAGCAAACTAGAAGTGTATTATACGCAGTATTTT. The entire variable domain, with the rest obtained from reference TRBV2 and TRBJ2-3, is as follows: EPEVTQTPSHQVTQMGQEVILRCVPISNHLYFYWYRQILGQKVEFLVSFYNNEISEKSEIFDDQFSVERPDGSNFTLKIRSTKLEDSAMYFCASKLEVYYTQYFGPGTRLTVL.

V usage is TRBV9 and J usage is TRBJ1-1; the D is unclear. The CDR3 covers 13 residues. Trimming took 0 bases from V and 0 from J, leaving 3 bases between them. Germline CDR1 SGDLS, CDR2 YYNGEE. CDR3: CASSVVLNTEAFF. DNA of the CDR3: TGTGCCAGCAGCGTAGTCCTGAACACTGAAGCTTTCTTT.

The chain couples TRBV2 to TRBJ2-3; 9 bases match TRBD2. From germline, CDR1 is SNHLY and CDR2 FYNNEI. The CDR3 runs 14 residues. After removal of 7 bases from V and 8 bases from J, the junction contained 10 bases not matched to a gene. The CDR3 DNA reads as TGTGCCAGCACCTCTAGCGGGACCCGCGGTACGCAGTATTTT. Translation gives CASTSSGTRGTQYF. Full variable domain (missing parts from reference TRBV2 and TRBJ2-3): EPEVTQTPSHQVTQMGQEVILRCVPISNHLYFYWYRQILGQKVEFLVSFYNNEISEKSEIFDDQFSVERPDGSNFTLKIRSTKLEDSAMYFCASTSSGTRGTQYFGPGTRLTVL.

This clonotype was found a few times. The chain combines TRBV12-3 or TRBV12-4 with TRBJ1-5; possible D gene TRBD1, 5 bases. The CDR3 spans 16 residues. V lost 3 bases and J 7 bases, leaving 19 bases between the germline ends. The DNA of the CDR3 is TGTGCCAGCAGTTTCTATCGGGGGTCCGGTTTGCAGCCCCAGCATTTT. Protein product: CASSFYRGSGLQPQHF.

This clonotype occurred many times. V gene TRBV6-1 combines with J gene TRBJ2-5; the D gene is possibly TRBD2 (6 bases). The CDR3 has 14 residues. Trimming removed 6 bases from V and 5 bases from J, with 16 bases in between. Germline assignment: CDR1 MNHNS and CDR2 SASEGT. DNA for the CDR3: TGTGCCAGCAGCAGGTCGGGGGTCCGGGAGACCCAGTACTTC. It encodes CASSRSGVRETQYF.

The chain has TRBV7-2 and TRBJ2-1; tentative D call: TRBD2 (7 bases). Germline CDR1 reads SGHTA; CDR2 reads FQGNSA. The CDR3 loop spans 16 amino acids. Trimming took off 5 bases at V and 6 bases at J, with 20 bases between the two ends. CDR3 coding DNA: TGTGCCAGCAGCACTACTTGGGGCGGGGGCCTCAATGAGCAGTTCTTC. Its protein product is CASSTTWGGGLNEQFF.

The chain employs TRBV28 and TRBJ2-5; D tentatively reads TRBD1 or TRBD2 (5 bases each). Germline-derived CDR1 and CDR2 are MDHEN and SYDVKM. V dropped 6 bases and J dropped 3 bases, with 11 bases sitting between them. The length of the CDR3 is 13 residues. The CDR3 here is CASSRGHEETQYF. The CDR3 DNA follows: TGTGCCAGCAGCCGGGGCCACGAAGAGACCCAGTACTTC.

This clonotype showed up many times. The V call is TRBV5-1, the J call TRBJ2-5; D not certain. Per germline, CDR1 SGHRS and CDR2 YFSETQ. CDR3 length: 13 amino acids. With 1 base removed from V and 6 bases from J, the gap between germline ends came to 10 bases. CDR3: CASSLQYRQTQYF. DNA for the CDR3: TGCGCCAGCAGCTTGCAGTATCGGCAGACCCAGTACTTC. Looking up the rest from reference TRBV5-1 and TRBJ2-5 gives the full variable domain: KAGVTQTPRYLIKTRGQQVTLSCSPISGHRSVSWYQQTPGQGLQFLFEYFSETQRNKGNFPGRFSGRQFSNSRSEMNVSTLELGDSALYLCASSLQYRQTQYFGPGTRLLVL.

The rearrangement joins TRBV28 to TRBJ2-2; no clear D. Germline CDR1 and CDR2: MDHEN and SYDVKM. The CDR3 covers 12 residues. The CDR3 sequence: CVSAPNTGELFF. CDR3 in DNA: TGTGTATCGGCCCCGAACACCGGGGAGCTGTTTTTT.

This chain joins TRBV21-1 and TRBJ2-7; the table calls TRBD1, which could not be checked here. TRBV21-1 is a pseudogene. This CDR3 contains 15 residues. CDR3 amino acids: CASSKVVGGPYEQYF. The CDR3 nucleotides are TGTGCCAGCAGCAAAGTAGTAGGGGGCCCCTACGAGCAGTACTTC.

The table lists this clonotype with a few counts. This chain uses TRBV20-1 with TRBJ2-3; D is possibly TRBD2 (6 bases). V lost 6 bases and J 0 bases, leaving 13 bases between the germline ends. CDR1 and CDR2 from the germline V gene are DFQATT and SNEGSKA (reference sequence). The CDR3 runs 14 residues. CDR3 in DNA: TGCAGTGCCAAGCGGGCCGACAGCACAGATACGCAGTATTTT. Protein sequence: CSAKRADSTDTQYF.

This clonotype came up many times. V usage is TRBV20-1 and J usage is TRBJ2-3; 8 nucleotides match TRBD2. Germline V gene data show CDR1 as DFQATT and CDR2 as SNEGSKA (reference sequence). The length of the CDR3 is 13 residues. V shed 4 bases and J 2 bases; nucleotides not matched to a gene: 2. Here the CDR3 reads CSATAGVTDTQYF. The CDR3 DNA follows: TGCAGTGCTACAGCGGGGGTCACAGATACGCAGTATTTT.

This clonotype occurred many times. CDR3 sequence: CASSLLPAGNTIYF. The CDR3 nucleotides are TGTGCCAGCAGTTTATTGCCTGCTGGAAACACCATATATTTT. This chain connects TRBV28 to TRBJ1-3; no reliable D call. Trimming took off 1 base at V and 2 bases at J, with 6 bases between the two ends. Germline V CDR1 and CDR2: MDHEN, SYDVKM. The CDR3 is 14 residues long.

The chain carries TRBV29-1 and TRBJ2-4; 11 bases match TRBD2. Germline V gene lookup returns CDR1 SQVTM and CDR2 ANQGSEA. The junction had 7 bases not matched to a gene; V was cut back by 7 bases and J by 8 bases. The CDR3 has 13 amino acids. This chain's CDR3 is CSALTSGRYIQYF. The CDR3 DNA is TGCAGCGCCCTTACTAGCGGGAGATACATTCAGTACTTC.

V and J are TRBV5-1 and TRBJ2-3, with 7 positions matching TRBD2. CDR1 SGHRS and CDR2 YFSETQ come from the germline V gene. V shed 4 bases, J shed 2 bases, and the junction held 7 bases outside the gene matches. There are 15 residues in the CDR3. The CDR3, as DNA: TGCGCCAGCAGCCCGGCGGGACTAACCACAGATACGCAGTATTTT. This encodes CASSPAGLTTDTQYF.

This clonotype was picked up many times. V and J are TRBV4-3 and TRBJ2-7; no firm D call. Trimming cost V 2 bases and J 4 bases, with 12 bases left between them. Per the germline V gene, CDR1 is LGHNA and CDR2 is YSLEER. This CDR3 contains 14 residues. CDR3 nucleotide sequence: TGCGCCAGCAGCCAATATAAGGGTTGGTACGAGCAGTACTTC. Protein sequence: CASSQYKGWYEQYF.